Here is one TCR beta chain with its context. The source of the sample is a study of cytomegalovirus exposure and HLA in healthy donors. The overall study: Among the roughly 370 genotyped donors, approximately 80% were placed in the Caucasian-associated ancestry cluster.

Germline loops: CDR1 SGDLS, CDR2 YYNGEE. V was trimmed by 2 bases and J by 0 bases, leaving 12 bases between them. The CDR3 loop spans 17 amino acids. The primer mix had 60 Vbeta and 13 Jbeta primers. The data were produced by immunoSEQ multiplex PCR, yet TCRdb's version contains in-frame clones alone and is incomplete. The table shows about 130,000 clones, with roughly 70% occurring only once. The sequencing sample was made of PBMCs. This receptor was taken from a man aged 18 to 30 in good health and CMV-seropositive. This chain links TRBV9 with TRBJ2-6; D uncertain. The CDR3 protein is CASSVTVWSSGANVLTF. The CDR3, as DNA: TGTGCCAGCAGCGTGACTGTATGGAGCTCTGGGGCCAACGTCCTGACTTTC.